This T cell receptor (beta chain) was observed in a study of T cells after yellow fever vaccination. General observations from the study: Abundant bulk-population clonotypes could contaminate the FACS-sorted repertoires.

With V trimmed by 1 base and J by 5 bases, 1 base remained unmatched. Germline V CDR1 and CDR2: MNHEY, SVGAGI. The CDR3 sequence is 16 residues long. This clonotype was recorded many times. TCRdb re-analysed the 5' RACE reads in MiXCR, keeping a single row per CDR3 protein. This sample carries around 16,000 distinct CDR3 sequences, around 4% of them seen once, and the ten largest clones take roughly 0.4%. The receptor was derived from a man aged 25-45 years who received the YFV17D yellow fever vaccine. Here the sequenced sample was PBMCs, either bulk or a sorted T-cell subset (CD4+, CD8+, memory, or dextramer-sorted; not recorded which), taken 15 days after the yellow fever booster vaccination. This chain connects TRBV6-5 to TRBJ2-2; the match to TRBD2 covers 13 bases. CDR3: CASSYWGLAGTGELFF. In DNA form, the CDR3 reads TGTGCCAGCAGTTACTGGGGACTAGCGGGAACCGGGGAGCTGTTTTTT.